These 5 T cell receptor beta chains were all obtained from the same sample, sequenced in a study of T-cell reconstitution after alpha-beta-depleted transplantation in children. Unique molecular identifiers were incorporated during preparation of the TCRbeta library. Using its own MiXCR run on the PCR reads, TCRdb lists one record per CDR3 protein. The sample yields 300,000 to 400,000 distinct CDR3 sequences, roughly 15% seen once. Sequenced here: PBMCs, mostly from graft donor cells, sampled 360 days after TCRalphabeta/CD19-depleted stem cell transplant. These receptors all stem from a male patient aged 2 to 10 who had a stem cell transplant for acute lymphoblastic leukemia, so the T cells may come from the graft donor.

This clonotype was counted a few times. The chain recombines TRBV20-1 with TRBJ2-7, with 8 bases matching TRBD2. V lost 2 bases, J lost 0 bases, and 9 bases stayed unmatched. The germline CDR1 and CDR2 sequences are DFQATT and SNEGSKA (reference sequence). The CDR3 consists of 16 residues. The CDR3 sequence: CSARLRFGRASYEQYF. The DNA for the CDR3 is TGCAGTGCTAGATTACGTTTCGGGAGGGCCTCCTACGAGCAGTACTTC.

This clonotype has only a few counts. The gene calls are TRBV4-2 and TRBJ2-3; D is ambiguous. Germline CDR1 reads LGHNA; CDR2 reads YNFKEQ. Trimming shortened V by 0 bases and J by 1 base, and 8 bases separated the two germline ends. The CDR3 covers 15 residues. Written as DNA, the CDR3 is TGTGCCAGCAGCCAAGAATCCTGGGGCACAGATACGCAGTATTTT. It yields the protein CASSQESWGTDTQYF.

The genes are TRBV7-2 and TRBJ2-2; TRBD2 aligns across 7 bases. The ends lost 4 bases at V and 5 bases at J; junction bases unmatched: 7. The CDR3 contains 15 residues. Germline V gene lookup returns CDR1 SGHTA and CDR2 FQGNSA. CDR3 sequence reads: CASSSGTISTGELFF. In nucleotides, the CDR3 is TGTGCCAGCAGCTCAGGGACTATATCGACCGGGGAGCTGTTTTTT.

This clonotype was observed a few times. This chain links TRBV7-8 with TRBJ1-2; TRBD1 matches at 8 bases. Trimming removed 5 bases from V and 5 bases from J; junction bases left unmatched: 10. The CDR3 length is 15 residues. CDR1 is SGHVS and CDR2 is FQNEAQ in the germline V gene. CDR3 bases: TGTGCCAGCAGCCAGTTCGGGACAGGAAGATATGGCTACACCTTC. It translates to CASSQFGTGRYGYTF.

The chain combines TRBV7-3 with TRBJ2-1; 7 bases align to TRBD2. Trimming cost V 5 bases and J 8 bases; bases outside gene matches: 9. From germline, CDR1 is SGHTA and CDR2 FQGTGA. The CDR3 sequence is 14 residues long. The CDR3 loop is CASSRGSRYDEQFF. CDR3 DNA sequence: TGTGCCAGCAGCCGCGGGAGTAGGTACGATGAGCAGTTCTTC.